Listed below are T cell receptor beta chains from one sample, sequenced in a study of cytomegalovirus exposure and HLA in healthy donors. The protocol was immunoSEQ multiplex PCR, while the TCRdb copy is restricted to in-frame clones and leaves out a portion. In the table there are around 130,000 clones, roughly 71% of which are singletons. Sequenced material: PBMCs. These receptor sequences come from a woman in her thirties or forties in good health and CMV-seropositive. CDR3s include the opening cysteine and the closing phenylalanine or tryptophan. A D gene is named only where the DNA matches it firmly. Clone size appears in some rows only: once, few, many, or a class for an expanded clone.

d_gene: NA; j_gene: TRBJ2-5; abundance: NA; v_gene: TRBV5-6; CDR3aa: CASSSYTTPETQYF; CDR3nt: TGTGCCAGCAGCTCGTACACCACCCCAGAGACCCAGTACTTC
d_gene: NA; j_gene: TRBJ1-1; abundance: NA; v_gene: TRBV4-3; CDR3aa: CASSQGARGENTEAFF; CDR3nt: TGCGCCAGCAGCCAAGGGGCTAGGGGCGAGAACACTGAAGCTTTCTTT
d_gene: TRBD1; j_gene: TRBJ1-2; abundance: NA; v_gene: TRBV14; CDR3aa: CASSVAQGAGGYTF; CDR3nt: TGTGCCAGCAGCGTTGCACAGGGGGCTGGCGGCTACACCTTC
d_gene: TRBD1; j_gene: TRBJ1-1; abundance: NA; v_gene: TRBV7-9; CDR3aa: CASSHVQGGIEAFF; CDR3nt: TGTGCCAGCAGCCACGTACAGGGGGGGATTGAAGCTTTCTTT
d_gene: NA; j_gene: TRBJ2-2; abundance: few; v_gene: TRBV13; CDR3aa: CASSLVRQNANTGELFF; CDR3nt: TGTGCCAGCAGCTTAGTCAGGCAGAACGCGAACACCGGGGAGCTGTTTTTT
d_gene: NA; j_gene: TRBJ2-3; abundance: NA; v_gene: TRBV4-1; CDR3aa: CASRQGGTDTQYF; CDR3nt: TGCGCCAGCAGGCAGGGCGGCACAGATACGCAGTATTTT
d_gene: NA; j_gene: TRBJ1-4; abundance: few; v_gene: TRBV30; CDR3aa: CAWSVSGIQATNEKLFF; CDR3nt: TGTGCCTGGAGTGTATCAGGGATTCAGGCGACTAATGAAAAACTGTTTTTT
d_gene: NA; j_gene: TRBJ1-1; abundance: once; v_gene: TRBV7-9; CDR3aa: CSSSLLNTEAFF; CDR3nt: TGTTCCAGCAGCTTACTCAACACTGAAGCTTTCTTT
d_gene: TRBD1; j_gene: TRBJ1-6; abundance: NA; v_gene: TRBV18; CDR3aa: CASSPPGQRGSPLHF; CDR3nt: TGTGCCAGCTCACCACCGGGACAGAGGGGTTCACCCCTCCACTTT
d_gene: TRBD1; j_gene: TRBJ1-1; abundance: NA; v_gene: TRBV6-5; CDR3aa: CASSRGTGGGEAFF; CDR3nt: TGTGCCAGCAGCCGAGGGACAGGGGGGGGAGAAGCTTTCTTT
d_gene: TRBD1; j_gene: TRBJ2-2; abundance: NA; v_gene: TRBV6-5; CDR3aa: CASTQTGSTGELFF; CDR3nt: TGTGCCAGCACCCAGACAGGGTCCACCGGGGAGCTGTTTTTT
d_gene: TRBD1; j_gene: TRBJ2-7; abundance: NA; v_gene: TRBV30; CDR3aa: CAWSVGTGAYEQYF; CDR3nt: TGTGCCTGGAGTGTCGGGACAGGGGCGTACGAGCAGTACTTC
d_gene: TRBD1; j_gene: TRBJ1-5; abundance: few; v_gene: TRBV7-9; CDR3aa: CASSPQDRDGQPQHF; CDR3nt: TGTGCCAGCAGCCCCCAGGACAGGGACGGCCAGCCCCAGCATTTT
d_gene: NA; j_gene: TRBJ1-2; abundance: NA; v_gene: TRBV29-1; CDR3aa: CSAPGVYGYTF; CDR3nt: TGCAGCGCTCCCGGGGTCTATGGCTACACCTTC
d_gene: TRBD1; j_gene: TRBJ2-5; abundance: few; v_gene: TRBV5-1; CDR3aa: CASSPDRGWQETQYF; CDR3nt: TGCGCCAGCAGCCCGGACAGGGGATGGCAAGAGACCCAGTACTTC
d_gene: NA; j_gene: TRBJ1-6; abundance: few; v_gene: TRBV5-1; CDR3aa: CASSLLDSSSPLHF; CDR3nt: TGCGCCAGCAGCTTGCTTGACAGTTCTTCACCCCTCCACTTT
d_gene: TRBD2; j_gene: TRBJ2-7; abundance: NA; v_gene: TRBV5-1; CDR3aa: CASSFGGGLYEQYF; CDR3nt: TGCGCCAGCAGCTTCGGCGGGGGGTTATACGAGCAGTACTTC
d_gene: TRBD1; j_gene: TRBJ2-7; abundance: NA; v_gene: TRBV6-5; CDR3aa: CASRDPGQGLPGQYF; CDR3nt: TGTGCCAGCCGGGACCCGGGACAGGGCCTCCCGGGGCAGTACTTC
d_gene: TRBD1; j_gene: TRBJ2-7; abundance: NA; v_gene: TRBV6-1; CDR3aa: CASSERGQGIYEQYF; CDR3nt: TGTGCCAGCAGTGAAAGGGGACAGGGGATCTACGAGCAGTACTTC
d_gene: NA; j_gene: TRBJ2-2; abundance: NA; v_gene: TRBV9; CDR3aa: CASSASTSSGELFF; CDR3nt: TGTGCCAGCAGCGCCTCGACTAGTTCCGGGGAGCTGTTTTTT
d_gene: TRBD1; j_gene: TRBJ1-5; abundance: NA; v_gene: TRBV30; CDR3aa: CAWSVGTGGVNSNQPQHF; CDR3nt: TGTGCCTGGAGTGTGGGGACAGGGGGCGTAAATAGCAATCAGCCCCAGCATTTT
d_gene: NA; j_gene: TRBJ1-1; abundance: NA; v_gene: TRBV5-4; CDR3aa: CASSSRTSENTEAFF; CDR3nt: TGTGCCAGCAGCTCAAGGACATCCGAGAACACTGAAGCTTTCTTT
d_gene: NA; j_gene: TRBJ2-7; abundance: once; v_gene: TRBV29-1; CDR3aa: CSVESGEKEAYEQYF; CDR3nt: TGCAGCGTTGAATCAGGGGAAAAGGAGGCCTACGAGCAGTACTTC
d_gene: NA; j_gene: TRBJ1-4; abundance: NA; v_gene: TRBV30; CDR3aa: CAWATNEKLFF; CDR3nt: TGTGCCTGGGCTACGAATGAAAAACTGTTTTTT
d_gene: NA; j_gene: TRBJ2-3; abundance: once; v_gene: TRBV7-9; CDR3aa: CASSPWGGRHTDTQYF; CDR3nt: TGTGCCAGCAGCCCCTGGGGCGGACGACACACAGATACGCAGTATTTT
d_gene: TRBD1; j_gene: TRBJ2-7; abundance: few; v_gene: TRBV28; CDR3aa: CASSAPGQGDYEQYF; CDR3nt: TGTGCCAGCAGTGCACCGGGACAGGGCGACTACGAGCAGTACTTC
d_gene: NA; j_gene: TRBJ1-2; abundance: NA; v_gene: TRBV9; CDR3aa: CASSVFSGVADYGYTF; CDR3nt: TGTGCCAGCAGCGTATTTAGCGGCGTGGCAGACTATGGCTACACCTTC
d_gene: TRBD1; j_gene: TRBJ1-2; abundance: NA; v_gene: TRBV9; CDR3aa: CASSPRTGVAGYTF; CDR3nt: TGTGCCAGCAGCCCGAGGACAGGGGTCGCTGGCTACACCTTC
d_gene: NA; j_gene: TRBJ1-3; abundance: NA; v_gene: TRBV25-1; CDR3aa: CASSEERSGNTIYF; CDR3nt: TGTGCCAGCAGTGAAGAGCGCTCTGGAAACACCATATATTTT
d_gene: TRBD2; j_gene: TRBJ2-1; abundance: NA; v_gene: TRBV6-4; CDR3aa: CASSEDSGSSYNEQFF; CDR3nt: TGTGCCAGCAGCGAGGATAGCGGGAGCTCCTACAATGAGCAGTTCTTC
d_gene: TRBD2; j_gene: TRBJ2-3; abundance: few; v_gene: TRBV6-4; CDR3aa: CASSERETGDTDTQYF; CDR3nt: TGTGCCAGCAGTGAGCGGGAGACGGGGGACACAGATACGCAGTATTTT
d_gene: NA; j_gene: TRBJ2-5; abundance: NA; v_gene: TRBV6-1; CDR3aa: CASTPRAGWTQYF; CDR3nt: TGTGCCAGCACCCCCCGGGCGGGATGGACCCAGTACTTC
d_gene: NA; j_gene: TRBJ1-5; abundance: NA; v_gene: TRBV27; CDR3aa: CASSSQGSNSNQPQHF; CDR3nt: TGTGCCAGCAGTTCGCAGGGATCCAATAGCAATCAGCCCCAGCATTTT
d_gene: TRBD1; j_gene: TRBJ2-7; abundance: NA; v_gene: TRBV28; CDR3aa: CASSPLDREIGLEQYF; CDR3nt: TGTGCCAGCAGTCCTCTCGACAGGGAAATTGGTCTCGAGCAGTACTTC
d_gene: NA; j_gene: TRBJ1-1; abundance: NA; v_gene: TRBV7-3; CDR3aa: CASSLYGGPNTEAFF; CDR3nt: TGTGCCAGCAGCTTATACGGGGGGCCGAACACTGAAGCTTTCTTT
d_gene: NA; j_gene: TRBJ2-7; abundance: few; v_gene: TRBV28; CDR3aa: CASSFAPVHEQYF; CDR3nt: TGTGCCAGCAGTTTCGCCCCGGTCCACGAGCAGTACTTC
d_gene: TRBD1; j_gene: TRBJ1-3; abundance: NA; v_gene: TRBV5-6; CDR3aa: CASSYLYRGTGNTIYF; CDR3nt: TGTGCCAGCAGCTACTTATACAGGGGTACTGGAAACACCATATATTTT
d_gene: NA; j_gene: TRBJ2-3; abundance: NA; v_gene: TRBV5-1; CDR3aa: CASSFSQSTDTQYF; CDR3nt: TGCGCCAGCAGCTTCTCACAGAGCACAGATACGCAGTATTTT
d_gene: NA; j_gene: TRBJ2-7; abundance: NA; v_gene: TRBV29-1; CDR3aa: CSVVQSSYEQYF; CDR3nt: TGCAGCGTTGTACAGTCCTCCTACGAGCAGTACTTC
d_gene: TRBD2; j_gene: TRBJ2-7; abundance: few; v_gene: TRBV11-3; CDR3aa: CASSPRGSFSFYEQYF; CDR3nt: TGTGCCAGCAGCCCGCGGGGGTCCTTTTCCTTCTACGAGCAGTACTTC
d_gene: NA; j_gene: TRBJ1-6; abundance: NA; v_gene: TRBV25-1; CDR3aa: CASSDVQGSNSPLHF; CDR3nt: TGTGCCAGCAGTGACGTCCAGGGCTCCAATTCACCCCTCCACTTT
d_gene: NA; j_gene: TRBJ2-7; abundance: NA; v_gene: TRBV29-1; CDR3aa: CSVGGPRDTIPYEQYF; CDR3nt: TGCAGCGTTGGAGGCCCCCGGGACACCATTCCCTACGAGCAGTACTTC
d_gene: TRBD2; j_gene: TRBJ2-5; abundance: NA; v_gene: TRBV7-2; CDR3aa: CASSLALAGGLETQYF; CDR3nt: TGTGCCAGCAGCTTAGCCCTAGCGGGAGGTCTGGAGACCCAGTACTTC
d_gene: NA; j_gene: TRBJ1-1; abundance: NA; v_gene: TRBV20-1; CDR3aa: CSAPEGPEAFF; CDR3nt: TGCAGTGCCCCGGAGGGCCCTGAAGCTTTCTTT
d_gene: NA; j_gene: TRBJ2-2; abundance: NA; v_gene: TRBV6-5; CDR3aa: CASSPPDRNTGELFF; CDR3nt: TGTGCCAGCAGTCCTCCGGACAGGAACACCGGGGAGCTGTTTTTT
d_gene: NA; j_gene: TRBJ2-7; abundance: NA; v_gene: TRBV6-6; CDR3aa: CASSSIGQTYEQYF; CDR3nt: TGTGCCAGCAGCTCAATCGGACAGACCTACGAGCAGTACTTC
d_gene: NA; j_gene: TRBJ1-1; abundance: NA; v_gene: TRBV7-8; CDR3aa: CASSFQTETEAFF; CDR3nt: TGTGCCAGCAGCTTTCAGACAGAAACTGAAGCTTTCTTT
d_gene: TRBD2; j_gene: TRBJ2-1; abundance: few; v_gene: TRBV4-3; CDR3aa: CASSQPGLANEQFF; CDR3nt: TGCGCCAGCAGCCAACCGGGACTAGCCAATGAGCAGTTCTTC
d_gene: NA; j_gene: TRBJ1-5; abundance: NA; v_gene: TRBV4-1; CDR3aa: CASSQDLGQGRNQPQHF; CDR3nt: TGCGCCAGCAGCCAAGATTTAGGGCAGGGGCGCAATCAGCCCCAGCATTTT
d_gene: TRBD1; j_gene: TRBJ1-2; abundance: NA; v_gene: TRBV6-6; CDR3aa: CASSQQGAGYGYTF; CDR3nt: TGTGCCAGCAGCCAACAGGGGGCCGGCTATGGCTACACCTTC
d_gene: NA; j_gene: TRBJ1-5; abundance: NA; v_gene: TRBV7-2; CDR3aa: CASSLPESNQPQHF; CDR3nt: TGTGCCAGCAGCCTACCTGAGAGCAATCAGCCCCAGCATTTT
d_gene: NA; j_gene: TRBJ2-3; abundance: few; v_gene: TRBV14; CDR3aa: CASSQDGGYTQYF; CDR3nt: TGTGCCAGCAGCCAAGATGGAGGCTATACGCAGTATTTT
d_gene: NA; j_gene: TRBJ2-3; abundance: NA; v_gene: TRBV27; CDR3aa: CASSFLHPTSTDTQYF; CDR3nt: TGTGCCAGCAGTTTTCTACACCCGACTAGCACAGATACGCAGTATTTT
d_gene: NA; j_gene: TRBJ1-5; abundance: NA; v_gene: TRBV2; CDR3aa: CASSEDSGAAQHF; CDR3nt: TGTGCCAGCAGTGAAGACAGTGGGGCAGCCCAGCATTTT
d_gene: TRBD2; j_gene: TRBJ2-1; abundance: NA; v_gene: TRBV6-4; CDR3aa: CASSDSPSAGGYNEQFF; CDR3nt: TGTGCCAGCAGTGACTCCCCCTCTGCGGGGGGGTACAATGAGCAGTTCTTC
d_gene: NA; j_gene: TRBJ1-1; abundance: once; v_gene: TRBV9; CDR3aa: CASSQGGTEAFF; CDR3nt: TGTGCCAGCAGTCAGGGAGGGACTGAAGCTTTCTTT
d_gene: NA; j_gene: TRBJ1-1; abundance: few; v_gene: TRBV11-3; CDR3aa: CASSLSSGSAEAFF; CDR3nt: TGTGCCAGCAGCCTAAGCTCGGGTTCGGCTGAAGCTTTCTTT
d_gene: TRBD1; j_gene: TRBJ2-7; abundance: NA; v_gene: TRBV7-2; CDR3aa: CASSSPGQGSSVYF; CDR3nt: TGTGCCAGCAGCTCCCCGGGACAGGGGAGTTCGGTGTACTTC
d_gene: NA; j_gene: TRBJ2-7; abundance: once; v_gene: TRBV4-3; CDR3aa: CASSQEPGVRYEQYF; CDR3nt: TGCGCCAGCAGCCAAGAACCAGGGGTACGATACGAGCAGTACTTC
d_gene: TRBD1; j_gene: TRBJ1-4; abundance: few; v_gene: TRBV6-1; CDR3aa: CASSVGTGRTNEKLFF; CDR3nt: TGTGCCAGCAGTGTCGGGACAGGGCGTACTAATGAAAAACTGTTTTTT